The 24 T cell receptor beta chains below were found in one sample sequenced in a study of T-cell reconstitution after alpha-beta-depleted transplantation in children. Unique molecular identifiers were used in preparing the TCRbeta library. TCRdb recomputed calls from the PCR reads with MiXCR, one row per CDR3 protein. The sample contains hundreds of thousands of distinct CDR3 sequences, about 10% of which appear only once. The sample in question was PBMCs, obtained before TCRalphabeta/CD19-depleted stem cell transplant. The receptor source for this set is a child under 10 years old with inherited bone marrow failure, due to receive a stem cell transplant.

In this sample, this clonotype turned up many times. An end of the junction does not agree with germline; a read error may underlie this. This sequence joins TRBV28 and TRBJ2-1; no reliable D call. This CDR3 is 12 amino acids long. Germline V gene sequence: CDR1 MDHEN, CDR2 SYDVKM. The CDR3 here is CASTPGRGVRFF. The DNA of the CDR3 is TGTGCCAGCACCCCAGGAAGAGGCGTCCGGTTTTTC.

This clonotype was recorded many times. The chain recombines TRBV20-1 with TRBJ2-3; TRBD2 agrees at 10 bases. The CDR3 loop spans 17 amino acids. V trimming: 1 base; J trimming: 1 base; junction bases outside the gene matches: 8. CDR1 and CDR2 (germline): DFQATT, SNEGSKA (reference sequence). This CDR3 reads CSARGPWLAGGTDTQYF. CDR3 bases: TGCAGTGCTAGAGGCCCCTGGCTAGCGGGAGGCACAGATACGCAGTATTTT.

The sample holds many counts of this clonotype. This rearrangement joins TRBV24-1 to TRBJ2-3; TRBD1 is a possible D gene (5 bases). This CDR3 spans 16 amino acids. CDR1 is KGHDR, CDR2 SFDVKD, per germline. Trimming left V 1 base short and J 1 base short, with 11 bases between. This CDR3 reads CATSDLTGPGTDTQYF. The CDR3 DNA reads TGTGCCACCAGTGATTTAACAGGACCCGGCACAGATACGCAGTATTTT.

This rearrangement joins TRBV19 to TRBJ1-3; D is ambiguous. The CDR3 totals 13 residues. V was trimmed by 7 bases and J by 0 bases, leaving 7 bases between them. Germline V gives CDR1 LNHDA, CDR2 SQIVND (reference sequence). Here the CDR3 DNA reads TGTGCCAGTATGGATTACTCTGGAAACACCATATATTTT. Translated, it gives CASMDYSGNTIYF.

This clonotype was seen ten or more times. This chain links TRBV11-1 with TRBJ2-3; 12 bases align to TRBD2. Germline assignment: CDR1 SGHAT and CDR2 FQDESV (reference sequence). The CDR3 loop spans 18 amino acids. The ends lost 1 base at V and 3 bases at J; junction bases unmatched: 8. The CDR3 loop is CASSLEAGLAGRTDTQYF. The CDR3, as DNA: TGTGCCAGCAGCTTAGAGGCAGGACTAGCGGGACGGACAGATACGCAGTATTTT.

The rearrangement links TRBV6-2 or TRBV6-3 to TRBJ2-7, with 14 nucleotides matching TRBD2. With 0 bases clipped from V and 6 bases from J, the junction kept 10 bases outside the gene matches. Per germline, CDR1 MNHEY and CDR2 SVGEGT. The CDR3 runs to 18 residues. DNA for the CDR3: TGTGCCAGCAGTTACTCCGGGACAGGGACTAGCGGGAGATCCGAGCAGTACTTC. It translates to CASSYSGTGTSGRSEQYF.

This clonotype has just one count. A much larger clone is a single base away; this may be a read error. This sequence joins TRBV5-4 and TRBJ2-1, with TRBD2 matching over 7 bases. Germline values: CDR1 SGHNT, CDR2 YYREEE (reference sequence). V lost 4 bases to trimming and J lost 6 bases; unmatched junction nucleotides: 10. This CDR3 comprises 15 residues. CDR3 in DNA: TGTGCCAGCAGCGGTCTGTGGGGAGGGCGCAATGAGCAGTTCTTC. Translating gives CASSGLWGGRNEQFF.

Here the CDR3 reads CASSPFVGAGGPYNEQFF. The CDR3 nucleotides read TGTGCCAGCAGCCCATTTGTCGGGGCGGGAGGACCCTACAATGAGCAGTTCTTC. This chain links TRBV11-2 with TRBJ2-1, with 8 bases matching TRBD2. This CDR3 contains 18 residues. V was clipped by 5 bases and J by 2 bases; unmatched bases: 14. Germline V gives CDR1 SGHAT, CDR2 FQNNGV. Drawing the rest from reference TRBV11-2 and TRBJ2-1, the complete variable domain is EAGVAQSPRYKIIEKRQSVAFWCNPISGHATLYWYQQILGQGPKLLIQFQNNGVVDDSQLPKDRFSAERLKGVDSTLKIQPAKLEDSAVYLCASSPFVGAGGPYNEQFFGPGTRLTVL.

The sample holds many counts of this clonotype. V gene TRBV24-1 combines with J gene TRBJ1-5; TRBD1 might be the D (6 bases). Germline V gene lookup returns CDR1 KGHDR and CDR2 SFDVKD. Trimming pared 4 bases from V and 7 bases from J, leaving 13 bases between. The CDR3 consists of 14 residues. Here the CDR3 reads CATSDRGSRQPQHF. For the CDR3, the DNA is TGTGCCACCAGTGACAGGGGTTCGCGGCAGCCCCAGCATTTT.

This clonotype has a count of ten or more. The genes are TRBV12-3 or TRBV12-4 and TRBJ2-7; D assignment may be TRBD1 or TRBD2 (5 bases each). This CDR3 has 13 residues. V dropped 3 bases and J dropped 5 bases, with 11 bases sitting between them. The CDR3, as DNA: TGTGCCAGCAGTTTCACGGGACCCAACGAGCAGTACTTC. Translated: CASSFTGPNEQYF.

In DNA, the CDR3 is TGTGCCAGCAGCTTAGCGCCAGGCGGGAGAGTTGCAGATACGCAGTATTTT. This encodes CASSLAPGGRVADTQYF. The rearrangement joins TRBV7-2 to TRBJ2-3, with TRBD2 matching over 7 bases. The CDR3 is 17 amino acids. Per germline, CDR1 SGHTA and CDR2 FQGNSA. J was trimmed by 4 bases and V by 0 bases; bases with no gene match: 10.

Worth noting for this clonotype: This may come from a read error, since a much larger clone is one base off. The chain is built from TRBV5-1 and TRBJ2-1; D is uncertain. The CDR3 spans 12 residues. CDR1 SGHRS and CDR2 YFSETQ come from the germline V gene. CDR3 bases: TGCGTCAGCAGCTTAAGGGATCATGAGCAGTTCTTC. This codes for CVSSLRDHEQFF.

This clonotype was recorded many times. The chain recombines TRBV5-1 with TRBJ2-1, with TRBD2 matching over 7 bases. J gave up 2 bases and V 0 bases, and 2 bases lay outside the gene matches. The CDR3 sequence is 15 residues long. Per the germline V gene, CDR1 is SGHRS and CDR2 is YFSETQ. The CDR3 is CASSLESGAYNEQFF. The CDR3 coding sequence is TGCGCCAGCAGCTTGGAGAGCGGGGCCTACAATGAGCAGTTCTTC.

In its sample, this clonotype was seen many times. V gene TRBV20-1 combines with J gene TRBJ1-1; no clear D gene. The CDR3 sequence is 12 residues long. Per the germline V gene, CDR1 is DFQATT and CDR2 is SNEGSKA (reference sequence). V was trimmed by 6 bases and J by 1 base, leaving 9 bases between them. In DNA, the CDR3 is TGCAGTGCCCCCCGGGGGAACACTGAAGCTTTCTTT. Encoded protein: CSAPRGNTEAFF.

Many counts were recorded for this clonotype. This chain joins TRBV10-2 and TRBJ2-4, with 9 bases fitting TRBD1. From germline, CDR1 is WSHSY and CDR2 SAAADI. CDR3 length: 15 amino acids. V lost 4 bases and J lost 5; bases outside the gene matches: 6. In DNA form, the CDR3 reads TGCGCCAGCAGTGCCCGGGACAGGGCGGAAAACATTCAGTACTTC. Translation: CASSARDRAENIQYF.

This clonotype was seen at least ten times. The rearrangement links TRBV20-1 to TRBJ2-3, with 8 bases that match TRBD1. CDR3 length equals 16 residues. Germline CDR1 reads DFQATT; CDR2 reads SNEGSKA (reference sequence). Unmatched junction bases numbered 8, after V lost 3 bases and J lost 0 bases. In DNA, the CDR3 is TGCAGTGCTAGGGGAAATCAGGGGGCTAGCACAGATACGCAGTATTTT. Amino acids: CSARGNQGASTDTQYF.

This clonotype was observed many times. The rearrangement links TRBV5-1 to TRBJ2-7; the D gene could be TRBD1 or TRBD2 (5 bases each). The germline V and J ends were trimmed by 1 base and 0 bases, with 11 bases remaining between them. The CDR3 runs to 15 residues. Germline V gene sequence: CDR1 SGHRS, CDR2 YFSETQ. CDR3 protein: CASSLRGTGSYEQYF. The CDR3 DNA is TGCGCCAGCAGCTTGCGGGGCACAGGCTCCTACGAGCAGTACTTC.

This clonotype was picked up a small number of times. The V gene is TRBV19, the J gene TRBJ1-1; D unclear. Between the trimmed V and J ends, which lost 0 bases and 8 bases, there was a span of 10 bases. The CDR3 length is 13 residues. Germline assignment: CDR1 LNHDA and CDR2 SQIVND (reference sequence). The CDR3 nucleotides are TGTGCCAGTAGTATAGATCTGGAGGCAGAAGCTTTCTTT. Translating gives CASSIDLEAEAFF.

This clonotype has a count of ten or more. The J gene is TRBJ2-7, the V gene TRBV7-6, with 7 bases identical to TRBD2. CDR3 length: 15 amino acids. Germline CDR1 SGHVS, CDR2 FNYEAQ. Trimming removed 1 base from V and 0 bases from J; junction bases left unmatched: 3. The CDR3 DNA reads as TGTGCCAGCAGCTTAGGGTCTAGCGGCTCCTACGAGCAGTACTTC. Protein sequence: CASSLGSSGSYEQYF.

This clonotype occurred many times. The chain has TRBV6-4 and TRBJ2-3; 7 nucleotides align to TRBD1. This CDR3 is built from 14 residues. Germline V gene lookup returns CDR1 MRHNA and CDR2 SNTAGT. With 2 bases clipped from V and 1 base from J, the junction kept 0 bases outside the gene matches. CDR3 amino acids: CASSDGTGTDTQYF. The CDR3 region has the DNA TGTGCCAGCAGTGACGGGACAGGCACAGATACGCAGTATTTT.

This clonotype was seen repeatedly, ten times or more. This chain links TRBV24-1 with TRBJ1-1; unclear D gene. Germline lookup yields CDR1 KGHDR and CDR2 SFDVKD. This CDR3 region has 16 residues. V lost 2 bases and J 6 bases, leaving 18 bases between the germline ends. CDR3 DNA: TGTGCCACCAGTGATTCCGACATCGGTCTGGCCGCTGAAGCTTTCTTT. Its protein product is CATSDSDIGLAAEAFF.

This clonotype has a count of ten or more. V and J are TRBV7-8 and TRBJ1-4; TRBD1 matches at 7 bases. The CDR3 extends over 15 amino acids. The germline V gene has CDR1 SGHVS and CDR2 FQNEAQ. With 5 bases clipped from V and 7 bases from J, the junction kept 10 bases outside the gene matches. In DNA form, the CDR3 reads TGTGCCAGCAGCCGTTTGACAGGGAGGGGTGAAAAACTGTTTTTT. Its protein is CASSRLTGRGEKLFF.

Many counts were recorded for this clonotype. The CDR3 DNA sequence: TGTGCCAGCGGAACGTCCTCCTACGAGCAGTACTTC. This encodes CASGTSSYEQYF. The gene calls are TRBV27 and TRBJ2-7; no definite D call. CDR3 length equals 12 residues. CDR1 is MNHEY and CDR2 is SMNVEV in the germline V gene (reference sequence). The ends were cut back, 8 bases at V and 0 bases at J, with 8 bases in the middle.

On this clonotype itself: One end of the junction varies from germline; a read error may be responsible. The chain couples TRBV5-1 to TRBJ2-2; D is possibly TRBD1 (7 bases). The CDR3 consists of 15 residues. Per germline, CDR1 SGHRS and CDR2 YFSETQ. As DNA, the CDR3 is TGCGCCAGCAGCCTGGAGGGACAGAGCACCGGGGATCTGTTTTTT. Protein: CASSLEGQSTGDLFF. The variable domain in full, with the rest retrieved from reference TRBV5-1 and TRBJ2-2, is KAGVTQTPRYLIKTRGQQVTLSCSPISGHRSVSWYQQTPGQGLQFLFEYFSETQRNKGNFPGRFSGRQFSNSRSEMNVSTLELGDSALYLCASSLEGQSTGDLFFGEGSRLTVL.